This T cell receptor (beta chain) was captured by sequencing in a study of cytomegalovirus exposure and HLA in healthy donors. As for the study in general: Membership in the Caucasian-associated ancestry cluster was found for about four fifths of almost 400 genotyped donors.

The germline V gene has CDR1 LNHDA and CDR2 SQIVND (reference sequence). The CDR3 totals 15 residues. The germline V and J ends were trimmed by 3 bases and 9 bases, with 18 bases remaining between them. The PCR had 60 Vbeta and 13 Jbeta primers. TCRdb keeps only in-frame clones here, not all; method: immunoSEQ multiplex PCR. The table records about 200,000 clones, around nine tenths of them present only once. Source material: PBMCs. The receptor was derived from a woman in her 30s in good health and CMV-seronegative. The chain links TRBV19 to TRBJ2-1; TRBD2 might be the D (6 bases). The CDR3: CASSIVTGDGAEQFF. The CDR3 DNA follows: TGTGCCAGTAGTATTGTAACGGGAGACGGGGCTGAGCAGTTCTTC.